The 27 T cell receptor beta chains in this list originate from one sample, sequenced in a study of blood T cell repertoires in COVID-19. TCRdb's table, derived via immunoSEQ multiplex PCR, lists solely in-frame clones and lacks some. The sample contains 95,000 to 110,000 clones, 85% to 90% of which appear only once. Sequenced: peripheral blood. The receptors were sampled from a human donor in a cohort sampled during active COVID-19.

This chain links TRBV29-1 with TRBJ1-5; perhaps TRBD1 as D (6 bases). V lost 4 bases, J lost 5 bases, and 12 bases lay in between. Per the germline V gene, CDR1 is SQVTM and CDR2 is ANQGSEA. This CDR3 region has 13 residues. CDR3 sequence (DNA): TGCAGCGTTGGGGAGGGGGGTGATCAGCCCCAGCATTTT. Translation gives CSVGEGGDQPQHF.

The chain has TRBV11-3 and TRBJ1-4; TRBD1 agrees at 9 bases. The CDR3 is made up of 14 amino acids. V dropped 5 bases and J dropped 6; count of bases not matched to a gene: 4. Germline CDR1 is SGHNT and CDR2 is YENEEA. The DNA for the CDR3 is TGTGCCAGCAGCCTCCGACAGGGGGATGAAAAACTGTTTTTT. It codes for CASSLRQGDEKLFF.

The chain carries TRBV19 and TRBJ2-4; no firm D call. The CDR3 is made up of 14 amino acids. The V end lost 7 bases, the J end lost 3 bases, and 13 bases lay between the germline ends. Germline loops: CDR1 LNHDA, CDR2 SQIVND (reference sequence). This CDR3 reads CASISRGDKNIQYF. DNA of the CDR3: TGTGCCAGTATTTCAAGAGGTGACAAAAACATTCAGTACTTC.

The chain joins TRBV19 to TRBJ1-2; 9 bases align to TRBD1. The germline V gene has CDR1 LNHDA and CDR2 SQIVND (reference sequence). The CDR3 length is 17 residues. V lost 3 bases to trimming and J lost 2 bases; unmatched junction nucleotides: 10. The CDR3: CASSMSGTGTGNYGYTF. Here the CDR3 DNA reads TGTGCCAGTAGTATGAGCGGGACAGGGACAGGGAACTATGGCTACACCTTC.

This chain joins TRBV19 and TRBJ2-1, with 14 bases matching TRBD2. Germline V gives CDR1 LNHDA, CDR2 SQIVND (reference sequence). Unmatched junction bases numbered 8, after V lost 6 bases and J lost 7 bases. The CDR3 loop spans 16 amino acids. CDR3 loop: CASRGTSGSPRNEQFF. In DNA form, the CDR3 reads TGTGCCAGTAGGGGGACTAGCGGGAGCCCTAGAAATGAGCAGTTCTTC.

This chain links TRBV4-3 with TRBJ2-3; D might be TRBD1 (6 bases). This CDR3 is built from 16 residues. With 1 base removed from V and 7 bases from J, the gap between germline ends came to 18 bases. Germline assignment: CDR1 LGHNA and CDR2 YSLEER. The CDR3, as DNA: TGCGCCAGCAGCCAAGTGGAACAGGGACATACAAATACGCAGTATTTT. Encoded protein: CASSQVEQGHTNTQYF.

The chain joins TRBV7-8 to TRBJ1-6; 9 bases line up with TRBD1. This CDR3 is built from 16 residues. The ends lost 4 bases at V and 8 bases at J; junction bases unmatched: 9. Germline V gene lookup returns CDR1 SGHVS and CDR2 FQNEAQ. This CDR3 is CASSSPGQGVDSPLHF. The DNA of the CDR3 is TGTGCCAGCAGCTCACCGGGACAGGGAGTGGATTCACCCCTCCACTTT. Looking up the rest from reference TRBV7-8 and TRBJ1-6 gives the full variable domain: GAGVSQSPRYKVAKRGQDVALRCDPISGHVSLFWYQQALGQGPEFLTYFQNEAQLDKSGLPSDRFFAERPEGSVSTLKIQRTQQEDSAVYLCASSSPGQGVDSPLHFGNGTRLTVT.

The chain uses TRBV7-3 and TRBJ2-1; 8 bases line up with TRBD2. Germline CDR1 SGHTA, CDR2 FQGTGA. This CDR3 has 17 amino acids. V was pared by 0 bases and J by 3 bases, with 7 bases of the junction left unmatched. CDR3 DNA: TGTGCCAGCAGCTTAACGGCCGGGGGACTAGGCTACAATGAGCAGTTCTTC. It codes for CASSLTAGGLGYNEQFF.

This clone is a singleton in its sample. The gene calls are TRBV5-5 and TRBJ2-7, with 7 bases that match TRBD1. Trimming at V came to 2 bases and at J to 3 bases, leaving 11 bases not matched to a gene. CDR3 length equals 16 residues. Per germline, CDR1 SGHKS and CDR2 YYEKEE (reference sequence). The CDR3 nucleotides read TGTGCCAGCAGCTTCGGACAGGAACCGAGCCACTACGAGCAGTACTTC. As protein: CASSFGQEPSHYEQYF.

J is TRBJ1-5 and V is TRBV19; no definite D call. CDR1 and CDR2 (germline): LNHDA, SQIVND (reference sequence). Deletions cut 0 bases from V and 0 bases from J, with 3 bases between. The CDR3 is made up of 14 amino acids. DNA for the CDR3: TGTGCCAGTAGTATAGAATATAGCAATCAGCCCCAGCATTTT. Amino acid sequence: CASSIEYSNQPQHF. The whole variable domain, remainder taken from reference TRBV19 and TRBJ1-5, is DGGITQSPKYLFRKEGQNVTLSCEQNLNHDAMYWYRQDPGQGLRLIYYSQIVNDFQKGDIAEGYSVSREKKESFPLTVTSAQKNPTAFYLCASSIEYSNQPQHFGDGTRLSIL.

The chain couples TRBV6-5 to TRBJ1-1; TRBD1 agrees at 7 bases. The CDR3 is 15 amino acids. Germline CDR1 reads MNHEY; CDR2 reads SVGAGI. J lost 0 bases, V lost 5 bases, and 6 bases had no gene match. This CDR3 is CASSPRTGLNTEAFF. The CDR3 DNA sequence: TGTGCCAGCAGTCCCCGGACAGGACTGAACACTGAAGCTTTCTTT.

The gene calls are TRBV28 and TRBJ1-5, with D perhaps matching TRBD1 (5 bases). The CDR3 length is 17 residues. Germline CDR1 MDHEN, CDR2 SYDVKM. V was pared by 4 bases and J by 2 bases, with 18 bases between. The CDR3 DNA reads TGTGCCAGCAGTTGGCCCCCAACGGCCAGGGGCAATCAGCCCCAGCATTTT. It codes for CASSWPPTARGNQPQHF.

A few counts support this clone. The chain has TRBV10-1 and TRBJ1-6, with a weak D call TRBD1 (5 bases). Germline lookup yields CDR1 WNHNN and CDR2 SYGVQD (reference sequence). This CDR3 region has 14 residues. Trimming cost V 5 bases and J 7 bases, with 12 bases left between them. CDR3 sequence: CASSRTRENSPLHF. Written as DNA, the CDR3 is TGCGCCAGCAGTAGGACACGAGAAAATTCACCCCTCCACTTT.

The V and J genes are TRBV9 and TRBJ2-3; D possibly corresponds to TRBD2 (6 bases). With 1 base removed from V and 4 bases from J, the gap between germline ends came to 19 bases. Germline-derived CDR1 and CDR2 are SGDLS and YYNGEE. The CDR3 consists of 17 residues. The CDR3 DNA follows: TGTGCCAGCAGCGTAAGGCAGGAGGGACGGGCACCAGATACGCAGTATTTT. Translation: CASSVRQEGRAPDTQYF.

This clone appeared a few times. The chain combines TRBV6-5 with TRBJ1-2, with 8 bases matching TRBD1. The CDR3 has 16 residues. CDR1 and CDR2 (germline): MNHEY, SVGAGI. V lost 0 bases to trimming and J lost 4 bases; unmatched junction nucleotides: 7. The CDR3 loop reads CASSYSLGQGGYGYTF. The CDR3 DNA sequence: TGTGCCAGCAGTTACTCACTAGGACAGGGAGGCTATGGCTACACCTTC.

The chain has TRBV4-1 and TRBJ2-5; the match to TRBD2 covers 15 bases. CDR1 is MGHRA, CDR2 YSYEKL, per germline. The trim removed 4 bases at V and 4 bases at J, leaving 1 base unmatched. CDR3 size: 15 residues. CDR3 in DNA: TGCGCCAGCAGCCCGGGACTAGCGGGGGGAGAGACCCAGTACTTC. This sequence encodes CASSPGLAGGETQYF.

In nucleotides, the CDR3 is TGCGCCAGCAGCCAAGGGGTTGAGGGGACAACTGAAGCTTTCTTT. Residues: CASSQGVEGTTEAFF. This chain links TRBV4-3 with TRBJ1-1, with D tentatively TRBD1 (6 bases). The CDR3 runs to 15 residues. Trimming shortened V by 1 base and J by 5 bases, and 14 bases separated the two germline ends. Germline CDR1 and CDR2: LGHNA and YSLEER.

V usage is TRBV30 and J usage is TRBJ1-4, with TRBD1 matching 7 bases. The CDR3 consists of 14 residues. CDR1 and CDR2 from the germline V gene are GTSNPN and SVGIG (reference sequence). Trimming at V came to 2 bases and at J to 5 bases, leaving 5 bases not matched to a gene. As DNA, the CDR3 is TGTGCCTGGAGTTCCCAGGGGGGCAATGAAAAACTGTTTTTT. Protein product: CAWSSQGGNEKLFF.

This clone has just a few counts. As DNA, the CDR3 is TGTGCCAGCAGTTCATACAGGGTCGATAGCAATCAGCCCCAGCATTTT. Its protein product is CASSSYRVDSNQPQHF. This rearrangement joins TRBV6-2 or TRBV6-3 to TRBJ1-5; a possible D gene is TRBD1 (6 bases). V was cut by 4 bases and J by 0 bases, with 13 bases left in between. Germline CDR1 reads MNHEY; CDR2 reads SVGEGT. The CDR3 covers 16 residues.

The chain carries TRBV28 and TRBJ2-6, with D perhaps TRBD2 (5 bases). In germline, CDR1 is MDHEN, CDR2 SYDVKM. Trimming stripped 5 bases from V and 0 bases from J, with 8 bases between. The CDR3 contains 15 residues. This CDR3 reads CASSPGYSGANVLTF. CDR3 bases: TGTGCCAGCAGTCCGGGGTACTCTGGGGCCAACGTCCTGACTTTC.

About this clone itself: Other DNA sequences in this specimen translate into the identical CDR3. This chain uses TRBV6-5 with TRBJ2-1; D possibly corresponds to TRBD1 (5 bases). Germline V gives CDR1 MNHEY, CDR2 SVGAGI. V lost 2 bases and J 2 bases, leaving 13 bases between the germline ends. The CDR3 spans 16 residues. CDR3 region: CASSYGTGNTYNEQFF. The CDR3 nucleotides read TGTGCCAGCAGTTACGGTACAGGAAATACCTACAATGAGCAGTTCTTC.

V gene TRBV28 combines with J gene TRBJ2-7; a weak D match, TRBD2 (6 bases). Germline CDR1 MDHEN, CDR2 SYDVKM. The germline V and J ends were trimmed by 7 bases and 8 bases, with 21 bases remaining between them. CDR3 length: 14 residues. CDR3 coding DNA: TGTGCCAGCAATTCTCAATCATTCGGGGGTAAGCAGTACTTC. Its protein product is CASNSQSFGGKQYF.

This rearrangement joins TRBV7-2 to TRBJ2-2; 9 bases align to TRBD2. The CDR3 consists of 14 residues. Germline CDR1 SGHTA, CDR2 FQGNSA. J gave up 7 bases and V 7 bases, and 7 bases lay outside the gene matches. The CDR3 sequence is CASNPSGEGGELFF. The DNA of the CDR3 is TGTGCCAGCAATCCTAGCGGGGAAGGCGGGGAGCTGTTTTTT.

CDR3 sequence: CASSSTGAGGQFF. The CDR3 bases are TGTGCCAGCAGCTCTACAGGGGCCGGGGGGCAGTTCTTC. The V and J genes are TRBV7-9 and TRBJ2-1; TRBD1 might be the D (7 bases). Germline assignment: CDR1 SEHNR and CDR2 FQNEAQ (reference sequence). V lost 4 bases to trimming and J lost 12 bases, with 16 bases between them. CDR3 length: 13 residues.

This clone came up once. The rearrangement links TRBV11-2 to TRBJ2-5; 14 bases fit TRBD2. The CDR3 consists of 17 residues. Germline CDR1 is SGHAT and CDR2 is FQNNGV. V lost 5 bases to trimming and J lost 1 base; unmatched junction nucleotides: 6. The CDR3 DNA follows: TGTGCCAGCAGCCGACTAGCGGGAGGGCCGGTCCAAGAGACCCAGTACTTC. Translated: CASSRLAGGPVQETQYF.

The genes are TRBV7-9 and TRBJ1-4; the match to TRBD1 covers 7 bases. Germline values: CDR1 SEHNR, CDR2 FQNEAQ (reference sequence). This CDR3 region has 12 residues. Losses at the gene ends were 0 bases for V and 11 bases for J; bases not matched to a gene: 0. The CDR3 protein is CASSLAGQKLFF. The CDR3 nucleotides are TGTGCCAGCAGCTTAGCGGGACAGAAACTGTTTTTT.

The gene calls are TRBV19 and TRBJ1-1; 11 bases agree with TRBD1. With V trimmed by 10 bases and J by 4 bases, 11 bases remained unmatched. The CDR3 is 15 amino acids. In germline, CDR1 is LNHDA, CDR2 SQIVND (reference sequence). CDR3 in DNA: TGTGCCACCCGTGGACAGGGGGCAGCAGGCACTGAAGCTTTCTTT. Encoded protein: CATRGQGAAGTEAFF.